This is a list of T cell receptor beta chains from one sample in a study of blood T cells in healthy people across ages. TCRdb fed the 5' RACE reads into MiXCR, producing one record per CDR3 protein. This sample has 1.5 million to 2 million distinct CDR3 sequences, with approximately 30% found just once. The sample comprised blood. These receptors all stem from a woman aged 25 to 39 in good health. Both conserved end residues are trimmed from each CDR3. Not all rows give a size; the values are once, few, many and, for expanded clones, a class.

clone_size,v_call,cdr3_aa
NA,TRBV3-1,ASSQAPTANYRY
NA,TRBV12-3/TRBV12-4,ASRKSVGDKNIQY
few,TRBV15,ATSRDRGRNQPQH
NA,TRBV5-6,ASSPLAGKNNEQF
NA,TRBV15,ATSSPVGGPEQY
NA,TRBV28,ASSLSGYGTSEQY
few,TRBV12-3/TRBV12-4,ASSPILRTGEGYT
few,TRBV6-6,ASRRTGVGEQY
NA,TRBV10-3,AISERGHEKLF
few,TRBV6-4,ASRAFLSTDTQY
few,TRBV5-1,ASSKGQSDYGYT
NA,TRBV15,ATSTSRTATSTDTQY
few,TRBV7-9,ASSSTGGDKQY
many,TRBV20-1,SATVRSVHEQY
many,TRBV5-1,ASSLAQGIDEQY
few,TRBV12-3/TRBV12-4,ASSFDRTYSNQPQH
few,TRBV20-1,SAPKAGGQNEQF
NA,TRBV7-9,ASSLFPSRGRARGNEQF
few,TRBV6-5,ASTLSTGAGANVLT
NA,TRBV6-5,ASSDEGGNTEAF
few,TRBV6-6,ASSYIGTPTDTQY
NA,TRBV6-6,ASSYSSPGGNEQY
NA,TRBV6-5,ASSRGAHDGYT
few,TRBV10-3,AISEGGTLLKNIQY
few,TRBV3-1,ASSSTGFHEQY
NA,TRBV28,ASSRSGTGTQETQY
NA,TRBV27,ASSFWGRSGAGETQY
few,TRBV5-1,ASSQEPGQPPY
NA,TRBV6-5,ASSYRDGTYEQF
NA,TRBV2,ASSVGTAGGNEQF
NA,TRBV7-2,ASSPKTRLQETQY
many,TRBV5-1,ASRGNTGIYGYT
once,TRBV9,ASSVGSRVDQPQH
NA,TRBV12-3/TRBV12-4,ASTFSGVRSYNEQF
NA,TRBV12-3/TRBV12-4,ASRRQNNEQF
NA,TRBV4-1,ASSQELTGLSEQF
once,TRBV15,ATSKNTGHYEQY
many,TRBV7-9,ASSLIGFYEQY
NA,TRBV4-3,ASSQDMGGVYQETQF
NA,TRBV5-5,ASSLRALDNQPQH
NA,TRBV14,ASTGGTQETQY
NA,TRBV25-1,ASSSWLDTDTQY
few,TRBV25-1,ASSDPTGLYGYT
few,TRBV6-1,ASRALAVSSYNEQY
many,TRBV6-5,ASSYSGREQY
NA,TRBV4-1,ASSQEDGGDTQY
NA,TRBV20-1,SAEKPAGGEQY
few,TRBV5-1,ASSTSWDQGGETQY
many,TRBV10-3,AISAQEAGGYEQY
NA,TRBV27,ASSPSPYGVSQPQH